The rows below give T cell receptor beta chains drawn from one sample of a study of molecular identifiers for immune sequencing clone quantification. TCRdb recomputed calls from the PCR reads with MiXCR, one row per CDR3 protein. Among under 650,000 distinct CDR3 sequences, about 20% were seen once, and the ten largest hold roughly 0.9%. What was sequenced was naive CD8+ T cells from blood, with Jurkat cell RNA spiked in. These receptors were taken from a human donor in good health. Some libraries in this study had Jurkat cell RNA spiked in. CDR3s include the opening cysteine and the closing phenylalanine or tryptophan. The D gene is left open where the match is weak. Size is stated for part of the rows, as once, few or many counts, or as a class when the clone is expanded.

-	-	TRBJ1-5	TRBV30	TGTGCCTGGAGTACGGACAGTAGCAATCAGCCCCAGCATTTT	CAWSTDSSNQPQHF
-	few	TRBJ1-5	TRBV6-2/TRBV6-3	TGTGCCAGCAGTTACTTGAGTCAGCCCCAGCATTTT	CASSYLSQPQHF
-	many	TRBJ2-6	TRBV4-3	TGCGCCAGCAGCGGACAGACTGGGGCCAACGTCCTGACTTTC	CASSGQTGANVLTF
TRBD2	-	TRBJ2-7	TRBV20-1	TGCAGTGCAGACCCAGCGGGAGGGCTTTACACCTACGAGCAGTACTTC	CSADPAGGLYTYEQYF
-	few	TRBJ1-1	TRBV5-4	TGTGCCAGCAGCTTGGGACCCTATATGAACACTGAAGCTTTCTTT	CASSLGPYMNTEAFF
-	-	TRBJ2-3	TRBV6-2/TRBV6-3	TGTGCCAGCAGCCCCGGGGCGGGGGCGAGCACAGATACGCAGTATTTT	CASSPGAGASTDTQYF
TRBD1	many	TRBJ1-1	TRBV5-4	TGTGCCAGCAGCTTGGTGGGGACAGGCGGGACTGAAGCTTTCTTT	CASSLVGTGGTEAFF
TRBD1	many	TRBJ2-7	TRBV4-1	TGCGCCAGCAGCCAAATTTTAATGGACAGGGTAGTATACGAGCAGTACTTC	CASSQILMDRVVYEQYF
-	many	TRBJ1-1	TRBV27	TGTGCCAGCAGTTTAGTCCAGGGGACTGTGGAGGCTTTCTTT	CASSLVQGTVEAFF
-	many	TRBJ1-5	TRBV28	TGTGCCAGCAGTTATGAGCAGGGAGTTCAGCCCCAGCATTTT	CASSYEQGVQPQHF
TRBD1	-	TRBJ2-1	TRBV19	TGTGCCAGTAGTTTTGGACAGGGGGCTCGGAATGAGCAGTTCTTC	CASSFGQGARNEQFF
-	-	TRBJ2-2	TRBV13	TGTGCCAGCAGCCCTGAAAGCACCGGGGAGCTGTTTTTT	CASSPESTGELFF
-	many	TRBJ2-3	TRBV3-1	TGTGCCAGCAGCCAAGATTGGCTCACAGGTGACTTGACAGATACGCAGTATTTT	CASSQDWLTGDLTDTQYF
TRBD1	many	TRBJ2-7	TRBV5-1	TGTGCCAGCAGTTTGGTACAGGGGAGTTACGAGCAGTACTTC	CASSLVQGSYEQYF
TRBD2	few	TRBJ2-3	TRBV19	TGTGCCAGTAGTTCCGGACTAGCTCAGTTTTATAGAGATACGCAGTATTTT	CASSSGLAQFYRDTQYF
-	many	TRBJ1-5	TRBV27	TGTGCCAGCCGCCCCCTCGGACAGAATCAGCCCCAGCATTTT	CASRPLGQNQPQHF
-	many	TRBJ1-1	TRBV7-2	TGTGCCAGCGGCCAAACCATGAACACTGAAGCTTTCTTT	CASGQTMNTEAFF
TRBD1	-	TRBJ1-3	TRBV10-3	TGTGCCATCAGACCACCAGGGGGAGGAAACACCATATATTTT	CAIRPPGGGNTIYF
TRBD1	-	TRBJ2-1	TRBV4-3	TGCGCCAGCAGCTTCCGGACAGGGGTCTACAATGAGCAGTTCTTC	CASSFRTGVYNEQFF
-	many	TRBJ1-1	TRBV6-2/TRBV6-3	TGTGCCAGCAGCCTCTGGTTTTTGAACACTGAAGCTTTCTTT	CASSLWFLNTEAFF
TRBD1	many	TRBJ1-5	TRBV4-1	TGCGCCAGCAGCCAAGCTCCAGACAGGGGGGGTCAGCCCCAGCATTTT	CASSQAPDRGGQPQHF
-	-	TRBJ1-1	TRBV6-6	TGTGCCAGCAGTTACTCGAGGGGGTTTGTGAACACTGAAGCTCTCTTT	CASSYSRGFVNTEALF
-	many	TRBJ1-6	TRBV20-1	TGCAGTGCTAGAGATGATCGGAGCTCCTATAATTCACCCCTCCACTTT	CSARDDRSSYNSPLHF
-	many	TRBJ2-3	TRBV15	TGTGCCACCAGCAGAGACGGCAGTTTGACAGATACGCAGTATTTT	CATSRDGSLTDTQYF
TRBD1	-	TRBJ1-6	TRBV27	TGTGCCAGCAGTATGACAGGGGTTGCCTATAATTCACCCCTCCACTTT	CASSMTGVAYNSPLHF
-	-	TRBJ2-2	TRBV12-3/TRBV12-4	TGTGCCAGCAGTTTAGTTCCCGCAGGGGCAGCCGCCGGGGAGCTGTTTTTT	CASSLVPAGAAAGELFF
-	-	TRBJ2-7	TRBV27	TGTGCCAGCAGTACAACCAACGAGCAGTACTTC	CASSTTNEQYF
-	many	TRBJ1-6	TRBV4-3	TGCGCCAGCAGCCAAGATGTATCGGGCGCAGCTAATTCACCCCTCCACTTT	CASSQDVSGAANSPLHF
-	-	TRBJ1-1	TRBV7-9	TGTGCCAGCAGCTTAGTGGGTAAGGGGAAACCGAACACTGAGGCTTTCTTT	CASSLVGKGKPNTEAFF
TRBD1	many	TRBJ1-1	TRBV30	TGTGCCTGGAGTGGGGATTTGGGACAGGTGAACACTGAAGCTTTCTTT	CAWSGDLGQVNTEAFF
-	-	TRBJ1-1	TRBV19	TGTGCCAGTAGTATAGGCGGCAGGGCGAACACTGAAGCTTTCTTT	CASSIGGRANTEAFF
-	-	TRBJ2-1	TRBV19	TGTGCCAGTAGTATGGACACTTACAATGAGCAGTTCTTC	CASSMDTYNEQFF
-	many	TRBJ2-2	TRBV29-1	TGCAGCGGAAGGGAGAAGCACGGAGGGGAGCTGTTTTTT	CSGREKHGGELFF